This T cell receptor beta chain was identified in a study of response to subunit inactivated influenza vaccine. MiXCR, run by TCRdb on the RT-PCR reads, gives a single entry per CDR3 protein. The table lists hundreds of thousands of distinct CDR3 sequences, 7.6% of them singletons. Findings of the study overall: Few new T cells, the authors suggested, are recruited by each seasonal influenza vaccination.

On this clonotype itself: What it recognizes is unknown. One end of the junction is discordant with germline, which a read error may explain.

This receptor was obtained from a man aged 50 to 69 who received an inactivated influenza vaccine. The specimen was PBMCs from blood, collected roughly 24 months after vaccination.

The CDR3 is CAWSAGGKQPQHF. CDR3 bases: TGTGCCTGGTCCGCAGGGGGCAAGCAGCCCCAGCATTTT. J is TRBJ1-5 and V is TRBV30, with 8 bases aligning to TRBD1. CDR1 is GTSNPN, CDR2 SVGIG, per germline (reference sequence). This CDR3 comprises 13 residues.